The 32 T cell receptor beta chains reported below all come from one sample, sequenced in a study of CD8+CD57+ T cells in acquired aplastic anemia. All patients picked for sequencing had shown, by flow cytometry, an expansion of CD8+CD57+ cells. According to the study, genomic DNA was the template for TCR beta VDJ and CDR3 profiling. TCRdb fed the reads into MiXCR, producing one record per CDR3 protein. The sample has about 160,000 distinct CDR3 sequences, about half seen once. The source material was sorted CD4+, CD8+, or CD8+CD57+ T cells (not recorded which) from PBMCs. These receptors were obtained from a human donor with aplastic anemia.

The chain couples TRBV10-2 to TRBJ2-1; 7 bases line up with TRBD1. The CDR3 runs 14 residues. V lost 2 bases to trimming and J lost 5 bases; unmatched junction nucleotides: 3. Germline V lookup: CDR1 WSHSY, CDR2 SAAADI. The CDR3 region has the DNA TGCGCCAGCAGTGAGCGGACAGGCGACAATGAGCAGTTCTTC. Its translation is CASSERTGDNEQFF.

The chain recombines TRBV20-1 with TRBJ1-6, with D perhaps TRBD1 (5 bases). V was trimmed by 3 bases and J by 7 bases, leaving 10 bases between them. The CDR3 is 13 amino acids. Per the germline V gene, CDR1 is DFQATT and CDR2 is SNEGSKA (reference sequence). CDR3 DNA: TGCAGTGCTAGTAGGTCAGGGAATTCACCCCTCCACTTT. As protein: CSASRSGNSPLHF.

The table lists this clonotype with many counts. The rearrangement links TRBV6-1 to TRBJ2-2, with a weak D call TRBD2 (6 bases). This CDR3 has 15 amino acids. V gave up 6 bases and J gave up 0 bases, with 11 bases separating them. Germline V lookup: CDR1 MNHNS, CDR2 SASEGT. CDR3 amino acids: CASRSGTANTGELFF. The CDR3 coding sequence is TGTGCCAGCAGGTCCGGGACTGCGAACACCGGGGAGCTGTTTTTT.

There are many counts of this clonotype. The chain links TRBV6-1 to TRBJ1-1; no firm D call. This CDR3 is 15 amino acids long. V gave up 1 base and J gave up 0 bases, with 9 bases separating them. The V gene's germline CDR1 is MNHNS and CDR2 SASEGT. CDR3 bases: TGTGCCAGCAGTGAAGTCGTATTATTGAACACTGAAGCTTTCTTT. It codes for CASSEVVLLNTEAFF.

With respect to this clonotype: The CDR3 end shows no conserved phenylalanine or tryptophan, and so a read error is likely. The CDR3 nucleotides are TGTGCCACCAGTGGGGGCGCTATAAACACCGGGGAGCTGTTTTAT. It yields the protein CATSGGAINTGELFY. The gene calls are TRBV24-1 and TRBJ2-2; tentatively, D is TRBD1 (5 bases). With 5 bases removed from V and 2 bases from J, the gap between germline ends came to 11 bases. Germline assignment: CDR1 KGHDR and CDR2 SFDVKD. There are 15 residues in the CDR3.

The chain employs TRBV20-1 and TRBJ2-3; 10 bases align to TRBD2. The CDR3 covers 14 residues. The V and J ends lost 6 bases and 8 bases, in that order; junction bases with no gene match: 11. Germline lookup yields CDR1 DFQATT and CDR2 SNEGSKA (reference sequence). CDR3 bases: TGCAGTGCCTCTCACCTAGCGGGGGACCGTACGCAGTATTTT. Residues: CSASHLAGDRTQYF.

There are many counts of this clonotype. This rearrangement joins TRBV2 to TRBJ2-3; D unresolved. This CDR3 spans 11 amino acids. The V gene's germline CDR1 is SNHLY and CDR2 FYNNEI. Trimming took 4 bases from V and 10 from J, leaving 9 bases between them. The CDR3 region has the DNA TGTGCCAGCAGTGCACAAGTGGCGCAGTATTTT. Protein sequence: CASSAQVAQYF. The entire variable domain, with the rest obtained from reference TRBV2 and TRBJ2-3, is as follows: EPEVTQTPSHQVTQMGQEVILRCVPISNHLYFYWYRQILGQKVEFLVSFYNNEISEKSEIFDDQFSVERPDGSNFTLKIRSTKLEDSAMYFCASSAQVAQYFGPGTRLTVL.

This clonotype has at least ten counts. The gene calls are TRBV4-3 and TRBJ1-2; D is undetermined. Germline CDR1 LGHNA, CDR2 YSLEER. The CDR3 covers 14 residues. V shed 4 bases and J shed 3 bases, with 12 bases lying between them. The CDR3 DNA sequence: TGCGCCAGCAGCCCCAATAGCGGGGACTATGGCTACACCTTC. This gives the protein CASSPNSGDYGYTF.

In this sample, this clonotype turned up a few times. The rearrangement uses TRBV6-2 or TRBV6-3 and TRBJ2-3; tentatively, D is TRBD2 (7 bases). V shed 1 base and J shed 0 bases, with 14 bases lying between them. CDR3 size: 17 residues. Germline V gives CDR1 MNHEY, CDR2 SVGEGT. The CDR3 DNA sequence: TGTGCCAGCAGTTACTTTTTCGGGGGGCAGAGCACAGATACGCAGTATTTT. Its translation is CASSYFFGGQSTDTQYF.

The chain has TRBV29-1 and TRBJ1-1, with 10 positions matching TRBD1. There are 10 residues in the CDR3. J lost 10 bases, V lost 7 bases, and 3 bases had no gene match. CDR1 SQVTM and CDR2 ANQGSEA come from the germline V gene. The CDR3 is CSEWTGGAFF. As DNA, the CDR3 is TGCAGCGAGTGGACAGGGGGAGCTTTCTTT.

The sample holds many counts of this clonotype. This chain uses TRBV6-5 with TRBJ2-5, with TRBD1 matching over 8 bases. The junction had 3 bases not matched to a gene; V was cut back by 2 bases and J by 1 base. The CDR3 sequence is 15 residues long. Germline CDR1 reads MNHEY; CDR2 reads SVGAGI. The CDR3 sequence: CASSYLGQGQETQYF. The CDR3 bases are TGTGCCAGCAGTTACCTTGGACAGGGCCAAGAGACCCAGTACTTC.

The genes are TRBV2 and TRBJ2-2; D gene ambiguous. The CDR3 is 11 amino acids. The V end was cut by 6 bases, the J end by 7 bases, with 6 bases between. Per the germline V gene, CDR1 is SNHLY and CDR2 is FYNNEI. CDR3 amino acids: CASRRFGELFF. CDR3 nucleotide sequence: TGTGCCAGCAGGAGGTTCGGGGAGCTGTTTTTT.

The rearrangement joins TRBV15 to TRBJ1-2; no clear D. The CDR3 is made up of 14 amino acids. V was pared by 0 bases and J by 0 bases, with 5 bases between. Germline CDR1 LNHNV, CDR2 YYDKDF (reference sequence). CDR3 nucleotide sequence: TGTGCCACCAGCAGAGACAGATCTAACTATGGCTACACCTTC. Translation gives CATSRDRSNYGYTF.

The chain has TRBV27 and TRBJ1-2; TRBD1 matches 8 bases. The ends lost 4 bases at V and 6 bases at J; junction bases unmatched: 4. Germline V gives CDR1 MNHEY, CDR2 SMNVEV (reference sequence). The CDR3 extends over 13 amino acids. CDR3 amino acids: CASSSQDRDGYTF. DNA for the CDR3: TGTGCCAGCAGTTCCCAGGACAGGGATGGCTACACCTTC.

This clonotype was recorded at least ten times. The V and J genes are TRBV5-6 and TRBJ1-4, with TRBD1 matching over 7 bases. Germline V gene data show CDR1 as SGHDT and CDR2 as YYEEEE. Trimming took 3 bases from V and 6 from J; bases not matched to a gene: 5. There are 14 residues in the CDR3. In nucleotides, the CDR3 is TGTGCCAGCAGCTCACAGGGGAGGTATGAAAAACTGTTTTTT. This gives the protein CASSSQGRYEKLFF. Complete variable domain (other parts from reference TRBV5-6 and TRBJ1-4): DAGVTQSPTHLIKTRGQQVTLRCSPKSGHDTVSWYQQALGQGPQFIFQYYEEEERQRGNFPDRFSGHQFPNYSSELNVNALLLGDSALYLCASSSQGRYEKLFFGSGTQLSVL.

The chain recombines TRBV24-1 with TRBJ1-5; D is ambiguous. Trimming stripped 3 bases from V and 7 bases from J, with 12 bases between. CDR3 length: 14 residues. The germline gives CDR1 KGHDR, CDR2 SFDVKD. The CDR3 sequence is CATSDHGVSQPQHF. Written as DNA, the CDR3 is TGTGCCACCAGTGATCACGGGGTTTCGCAGCCCCAGCATTTT.

In regard to this clonotype: This may be a read error, as it is one base from a much larger clone. This sequence joins TRBV6-1 and TRBJ1-5; D is uncertain. CDR1 is MNHNS and CDR2 is SASEGT in the germline V gene. The CDR3 has 15 residues. CDR3 residues: CASSIGRSSNQPRHF. CDR3 in DNA: TGTGCCAGCAGTATCGGCAGATCTAGCAATCAGCCCCGGCATTTT.

A word on this clonotype: The junction does not match germline at one end; this may be a read error. The genes are TRBV11-1 and TRBJ1-1, with 11 bases identical to TRBD1. This CDR3 has 19 residues. Germline V gene lookup returns CDR1 SGHAT and CDR2 FQDESV (reference sequence). CDR3 protein: CASSLWLGDGQGATTEASF. The DNA for the CDR3 is TGTGCCAGCAGCTTATGGCTGGGGGATGGACAGGGGGCGACCACTGAAGCTTCCTTT.

This clonotype has ten or more counts. This chain joins TRBV12-3 or TRBV12-4 and TRBJ1-6, with D possibly TRBD1 on 5 matching bases. V was pared by 6 bases and J by 9 bases, with 15 bases between. The CDR3 length is 14 residues. In DNA, the CDR3 is TGTGCCAGCAGAGACGGATGGGGGATTTCACCCCTCCACTTT. It is translated as CASRDGWGISPLHF.

The V call is TRBV20-1, the J call TRBJ1-2; D is possibly TRBD1 (5 bases). Germline CDR1 DFQATT, CDR2 SNEGSKA (reference sequence). This CDR3 spans 14 amino acids. V lost 2 bases and J lost 5, with 15 bases in between. The CDR3 sequence: CSARPPGRTYGYTF. The CDR3, as DNA: TGCAGTGCTAGACCCCCGGGGCGGACGTATGGCTACACCTTC.

Many counts were recorded for this clonotype. The V call is TRBV9, the J call TRBJ2-5; 8 nucleotides agree with TRBD2. Germline loops: CDR1 SGDLS, CDR2 YYNGEE. The V gene end was trimmed by 1 base and the J gene end by 5 bases; junction bases not matched to a gene: 7. The CDR3 spans 15 residues. Here the CDR3 DNA reads TGTGCCAGCAGCGTAACCGGGGGGGCATGGGAGACCCAGTACTTC. The encoded protein is CASSVTGGAWETQYF.

The chain joins TRBV19 to TRBJ2-1, with 11 bases fitting TRBD1. CDR3 size: 15 residues. Looked up from germline, CDR1 is LNHDA and CDR2 is SQIVND (reference sequence). V was clipped by 3 bases and J by 4 bases; unmatched bases: 2. In DNA, the CDR3 is TGTGCCAGTAGTATGGGACAGGGGGTTTACAATGAGCAGTTCTTC. It encodes CASSMGQGVYNEQFF.

This clonotype showed up many times. This sequence joins TRBV7-6 and TRBJ1-4; D is unresolved. This CDR3 is built from 13 residues. In germline, CDR1 is SGHVS, CDR2 FNYEAQ. The V end lost 10 bases, the J end lost 0 bases, and 9 bases lay between the germline ends. CDR3 coding DNA: TGTGCCACCAGACTTACAACTAATGAAAAACTGTTTTTT. Translation: CATRLTTNEKLFF. The entire variable domain, with the rest obtained from reference TRBV7-6 and TRBJ1-4, is as follows: GAGVSQSPRYKVTKRGQDVALRCDPISGHVSLYWYRQALGQGPEFLTYFNYEAQQDKSGLPNDRFSAERPEGSISTLTIQRTEQRDSAMYRCATRLTTNEKLFFGSGTQLSVL.

This clonotype has only a few counts. This chain links TRBV3-1 with TRBJ2-3; D tentatively fits TRBD1 or TRBD2 (5 bases each). The length of the CDR3 is 15 residues. Trimming removed 4 bases from V and 2 bases from J, with 13 bases in between. Germline values: CDR1 LGHDT, CDR2 YNNKEL (reference sequence). Written as DNA, the CDR3 is TGTGCCAGCAGCCCGTTGAGGGGATTCACAGATACGCAGTATTTT. Protein: CASSPLRGFTDTQYF.

Note on this clonotype: Relative to the germline gene, one junction end is altered; a read error may explain this. This chain uses TRBV18 with TRBJ1-5; D ambiguous. Germline V gene lookup returns CDR1 KGHSH and CDR2 LQKENI. The CDR3 loop spans 15 amino acids. This CDR3 reads CASPPLVGRNQPQHF. The CDR3 DNA reads as TGTGCCAGCCCACCCTTAGTGGGCCGCAATCAGCCCCAGCATTTT.

The chain employs TRBV19 and TRBJ2-5; 7 bases line up with TRBD2. Germline CDR1 and CDR2: LNHDA and SQIVND (reference sequence). This CDR3 is built from 14 residues. Unmatched junction bases numbered 9, after V lost 6 bases and J lost 5 bases. The CDR3 nucleotides are TGTGCCAGTAGCGAGTCGGGGGGTGGGGAGACCCAGTACTTC. Its protein product is CASSESGGGETQYF.

This clonotype occurred many times. This chain uses TRBV11-1 with TRBJ2-2, with TRBD2 matching over 13 bases. V shed 4 bases and J 4 bases; nucleotides not matched to a gene: 3. The CDR3 has 16 amino acids. Germline-derived CDR1 and CDR2 are SGHAT and FQDESV (reference sequence). The CDR3 coding sequence is TGTGCCAGCAGCTCGACTAGCGGGGGGCCCACCGGGGAGCTGTTTTTT. It translates to CASSSTSGGPTGELFF.

With regard to this clonotype: A read error may account for a junction end that differs from germline. The chain carries TRBV5-5 and TRBJ2-7; TRBD1 matches at 7 bases. The CDR3 is 14 amino acids. Germline V gives CDR1 SGHKS, CDR2 YYEKEE (reference sequence). CDR3 amino acids: CASSVHRGSYEQYF. CDR3 bases: TGCGCCAGCAGCGTCCACAGGGGCTCCTACGAGCAGTACTTC.

V usage is TRBV20-1 and J usage is TRBJ1-2; 9 nucleotides align to TRBD1. Germline V lookup: CDR1 DFQATT, CDR2 SNEGSKA (reference sequence). With 5 bases clipped from V and 5 bases from J, the junction kept 3 bases outside the gene matches. The CDR3 runs to 12 residues. The CDR3, as DNA: TGCAGTGCTCGGGGACAGGGATATGGCTACACCTTC. Translating gives CSARGQGYGYTF.

This clonotype was detected many times. The chain links TRBV4-3 to TRBJ1-2; D uncertain. Per germline, CDR1 LGHNA and CDR2 YSLEER. V lost 0 bases and J 4 bases, leaving 15 bases between the germline ends. The CDR3 is made up of 16 amino acids. The CDR3 loop reads CASSQEGGQTLYGYTF. DNA for the CDR3: TGCGCCAGCAGCCAAGAGGGAGGCCAGACCCTCTATGGCTACACCTTC.

At least ten counts were recorded for this clonotype. The CDR3 nucleotides are TGCAGCGCGAGACACCTGATGGGGACTGAAGCTTTCTTT. The encoded protein is CSARHLMGTEAFF. The chain links TRBV29-1 to TRBJ1-1; no clear D. V lost 7 bases, J lost 5 bases, and 17 bases lay in between. This CDR3 is 13 amino acids long. Germline V gene lookup returns CDR1 SQVTM and CDR2 ANQGSEA.

The table lists this clonotype with a few counts. A read error may be the cause here, since a much bigger clone is one base away. This chain links TRBV10-3 with TRBJ2-6, with D uncertain. The ends were cut back, 6 bases at V and 5 bases at J, with 11 bases in the middle. The CDR3 loop spans 14 amino acids. CDR1 ENHRY and CDR2 SYGVKD come from the germline V gene. DNA of the CDR3: TGTGCCATCAGCGAGGATGTCTGGGCCAACGTCCTGACTTTC. Protein: CAISEDVWANVLTF.